What follows are 17 T cell receptor beta chains derived from one specimen sequenced in a study of T cell responses to AZD1222 COVID-19 vaccine (dated by TCRdb to the early 2020s). The time point tag for this specimen amounts to: baseline before first vaccination. The receptor library was made with the immunoSEQ multiplex PCR assay. TCRdb's version of the immuneACCESS table is confined to in-frame rearrangements and falls short of the full clone set. An unresolved V gene accounts for under half of the shortfall where checked; the remainder is of unknown origin. The sample table lists 70,000 to 85,000 clones, about 84% of them with a count of one. Roughly 3.1% of the sample is in the top ten clones. This sample comprised peripheral blood, obtained on day 0 of AZD1222 vaccination. All receptors come from an adult in good health.

The chain combines TRBV6-2 or TRBV6-3 with TRBJ1-4; the D is unclear. The CDR3 extends over 13 amino acids. CDR1 MNHEY and CDR2 SVGEGT come from the germline V gene. V gave up 5 bases and J gave up 7 bases, with 11 bases separating them. The CDR3 loop reads CASSPWQAEKLFF. For the CDR3, the DNA is TGTGCCAGCAGTCCCTGGCAGGCTGAAAAACTGTTTTTT.

The chain couples TRBV11-2 to TRBJ2-2; D unresolved. V was clipped by 6 bases and J by 8 bases, with 10 bases between them. This CDR3 is built from 12 residues. CDR1 and CDR2 from the germline V gene are SGHAT and FQNNGV. CDR3 nucleotide sequence: TGTGCCAGCAGATTAAACGAGGGGGAGCTGTTTTTT. Amino acid sequence: CASRLNEGELFF.

This clone was seen only once. V usage is TRBV9 and J usage is TRBJ1-5, with 8 positions matching TRBD1. Germline CDR1 reads SGDLS; CDR2 reads YYNGEE. V lost 1 base to trimming and J lost 7 bases; unmatched junction nucleotides: 4. The CDR3 sequence is 14 residues long. Here the CDR3 reads CASSVTDRGQPQHF. CDR3 nucleotides: TGTGCCAGCAGCGTAACCGACAGGGGACAGCCCCAGCATTTT.

The chain joins TRBV6-5 to TRBJ1-1, with unresolved D. CDR3 length equals 15 residues. V dropped 0 bases and J dropped 1 base, with 9 bases sitting between them. Germline lookup yields CDR1 MNHEY and CDR2 SVGAGI. The CDR3 spells CASSYSVQTNTEAFF. CDR3 coding DNA: TGTGCCAGCAGTTACTCGGTTCAGACGAACACTGAAGCTTTCTTT.

This rearrangement joins TRBV19 to TRBJ1-2; no reliable D call. The CDR3 runs 14 residues. Trimming removed 7 bases at V and 7 bases at J, with 19 bases between. Germline-derived CDR1 and CDR2 are LNHDA and SQIVND (reference sequence). The CDR3 region is CASTFGVLLGGYTF. CDR3 bases: TGTGCCAGTACGTTTGGAGTACTCCTCGGTGGCTACACCTTC. The variable domain in full, with the rest retrieved from reference TRBV19 and TRBJ1-2, is DGGITQSPKYLFRKEGQNVTLSCEQNLNHDAMYWYRQDPGQGLRLIYYSQIVNDFQKGDIAEGYSVSREKKESFPLTVTSAQKNPTAFYLCASTFGVLLGGYTFGSGTRLTVV.

The chain combines TRBV15 with TRBJ1-2; 7 nucleotides match TRBD1. CDR3 length: 16 residues. From germline, CDR1 is LNHNV and CDR2 YYDKDF (reference sequence). Trimming cost V 3 bases and J 8 bases; bases outside gene matches: 15. CDR3 nucleotide sequence: TGTGCCACCAGCAGCAACCTTTTAGACAGGGCTGGCGGCTACACCTTC. It yields the protein CATSSNLLDRAGGYTF.

The gene calls are TRBV6-5 and TRBJ1-2, with TRBD1 as a possible D gene (5 bases). Germline V gives CDR1 MNHEY, CDR2 SVGAGI. CDR3 length: 14 amino acids. With 0 bases removed from V and 8 bases from J, the gap between germline ends came to 13 bases. CDR3 sequence: CASSYSGRAGGYTF. The DNA of the CDR3 is TGTGCCAGCAGTTACTCGGGTAGGGCAGGGGGCTACACCTTC.

The chain uses TRBV30 and TRBJ1-3; D is uncertain. Germline assignment: CDR1 GTSNPN and CDR2 SVGIG (reference sequence). The CDR3 is 13 residues long. Trimming removed 0 bases at V and 4 bases at J, with 7 bases between. The CDR3, as DNA: TGTGCCTGGAGTGTGTTCGTCGGAAACACCATATATTTT. The encoded protein is CAWSVFVGNTIYF.

The chain links TRBV9 to TRBJ1-2; TRBD1 agrees at 9 bases. Germline CDR1 and CDR2: SGDLS and YYNGEE. The CDR3 spans 15 residues. The trim removed 3 bases at V and 8 bases at J, leaving 11 bases unmatched. The CDR3 nucleotides are TGTGCCAGCAGCGCCGGGTCCGGGACAGGGACCGGCTACACCTTC. This codes for CASSAGSGTGTGYTF. The complete variable domain, with remaining parts taken from reference TRBV9 and TRBJ1-2, reads DSGVTQTPKHLITATGQRVTLRCSPRSGDLSVYWYQQSLDQGLQFLIQYYNGEERAKGNILERFSAQQFPDLHSELNLSSLELGDSALYFCASSAGSGTGTGYTFGSGTRLTVV.

J is TRBJ2-4 and V is TRBV5-6; TRBD2 matches at 8 bases. The CDR3 runs 15 residues. The V segment lost 0 bases and the J segment 6 bases; nucleotides outside the gene matches: 5. Germline-derived CDR1 and CDR2 are SGHDT and YYEEEE. Written as DNA, the CDR3 is TGTGCCAGCAGCTTGGTTGGCGGGAGGACAAACATTCAGTACTTC. Translated: CASSLVGGRTNIQYF. The whole variable domain, filled in from reference TRBV5-6 and TRBJ2-4, reads DAGVTQSPTHLIKTRGQQVTLRCSPKSGHDTVSWYQQALGQGPQFIFQYYEEEERQRGNFPDRFSGHQFPNYSSELNVNALLLGDSALYLCASSLVGGRTNIQYFGAGTRLSVL.

The chain links TRBV12-3 or TRBV12-4 to TRBJ1-5, with D unclear. The CDR3 covers 12 residues. Trimming removed 3 bases from V and 6 bases from J, with 6 bases in between. The CDR3 is CASSFNRQPQHF. CDR3 nucleotide sequence: TGTGCCAGCAGTTTCAATCGTCAGCCCCAGCATTTT.

This chain links TRBV25-1 with TRBJ1-3, with D unresolved. In germline, CDR1 is MGHDK, CDR2 SYGVNS. CDR3 size: 14 residues. V was pared by 3 bases and J by 2 bases, with 8 bases between. The CDR3 here is CASSDSHTGNTIYF. CDR3 nucleotide sequence: TGTGCCAGCAGTGACTCACACACTGGAAACACCATATATTTT.

The J gene is TRBJ2-3, the V gene TRBV30; D uncertain. This CDR3 has 13 amino acids. V was shortened by 5 bases and J by 5 bases, with 14 bases between the two germline ends. Germline CDR1 GTSNPN, CDR2 SVGIG (reference sequence). The CDR3 protein is CAWARVGKDTQYF. The CDR3 region has the DNA TGTGCCTGGGCTCGGGTGGGTAAAGATACGCAGTATTTT.

The chain couples TRBV5-4 to TRBJ1-2; D not resolved. The CDR3 is made up of 13 amino acids. The ends were cut back, 5 bases at V and 0 bases at J, with 8 bases in the middle. Germline V CDR1 and CDR2: SGHNT, YYREEE (reference sequence). CDR3 sequence (DNA): TGTGCCAGCAGGACGGCATCTAACTATGGCTACACCTTC. It translates to CASRTASNYGYTF.

V is TRBV30 and J is TRBJ1-4; D ambiguous. This CDR3 is 15 amino acids long. V was shortened by 0 bases and J by 7 bases, with 15 bases between the two germline ends. CDR1 is GTSNPN, CDR2 SVGIG, per germline (reference sequence). Written as DNA, the CDR3 is TGTGCCTGGAGTGTAGGTGGGCGGGTTGTTGAAAAACTGTTTTTT. It specifies CAWSVGGRVVEKLFF.

This clone was detected only once. The CDR3 reads CASSRQTARADNEQFF. In DNA form, the CDR3 reads TGTGCCAGCTCACGACAGACTGCTCGGGCCGACAATGAGCAGTTCTTC. The chain recombines TRBV18 with TRBJ2-1, with a possible D match to TRBD1 (5 bases). Looked up from germline, CDR1 is KGHSH and CDR2 is LQKENI. This CDR3 spans 16 amino acids. Trimming took off 4 bases at V and 5 bases at J, with 18 bases between the two ends.

The chain couples TRBV29-1 to TRBJ1-1, with D possibly matching TRBD1 (6 bases). This CDR3 is built from 14 residues. V lost 6 bases, J lost 1 base, and 15 bases lay in between. Looked up from germline, CDR1 is SQVTM and CDR2 is ANQGSEA. CDR3 in amino acids: CSVYQDRANTEAFF. CDR3 sequence (DNA): TGCAGCGTCTACCAGGACAGAGCGAACACTGAAGCTTTCTTT.